This section outlines one T cell receptor (beta chain) sequence together with its context. Its antigen is not known. Method: immunoSEQ multiplex PCR; TCRdb's copy keeps in-frame clones and lacks some. The sample includes 100,000 to 150,000 clones, around 94% of them seen just once. The junction had 6 bases not matched to a gene; V was cut back by 5 bases and J by 3 bases. CDR1 SGHAT and CDR2 FQNNGV come from the germline V gene. This CDR3 region has 15 residues. This entry comes from a study of cytomegalovirus exposure and HLA in healthy donors. Study observations and caveats: In vitro data verified three CMV-associated chains as specific for CMV antigens.

The sample taken for sequencing was PBMCs. The chain links TRBV11-2 to TRBJ1-4, with 7 bases aligning to TRBD1. The sequence was collected from a woman under 30 in good health and CMV-seronegative. The DNA of the CDR3 is TGTGCCAGCAGCCCAAGGGGGCCGGCTAATGAAAAACTGTTTTTT. Translation gives CASSPRGPANEKLFF. Together with reference TRBV11-2 and TRBJ1-4, the CDR3 gives the full variable domain: EAGVAQSPRYKIIEKRQSVAFWCNPISGHATLYWYQQILGQGPKLLIQFQNNGVVDDSQLPKDRFSAERLKGVDSTLKIQPAKLEDSAVYLCASSPRGPANEKLFFGSGTQLSVL.